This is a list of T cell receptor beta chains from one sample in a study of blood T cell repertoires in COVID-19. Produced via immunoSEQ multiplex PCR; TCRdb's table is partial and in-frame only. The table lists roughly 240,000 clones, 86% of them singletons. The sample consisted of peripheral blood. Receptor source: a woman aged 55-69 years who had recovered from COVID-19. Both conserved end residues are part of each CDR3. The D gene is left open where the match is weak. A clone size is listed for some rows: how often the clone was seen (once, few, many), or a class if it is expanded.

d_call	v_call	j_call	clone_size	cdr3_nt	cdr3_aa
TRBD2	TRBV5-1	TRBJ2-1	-	TGCGCCAGCGGCGGGGGGGCATGGAATGAGCAGTTCTTC	CASGGGAWNEQFF
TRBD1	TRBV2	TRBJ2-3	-	TGTGCCAGCAGTCCTCGACAGGGGGAGTATTTT	CASSPRQGEYF
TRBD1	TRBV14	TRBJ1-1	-	TGTGCCAGCAGCCAAGATTTGGGACAGTGGAACACTGAAGCTTTCTTT	CASSQDLGQWNTEAFF
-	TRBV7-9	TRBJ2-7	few	TGTGCCAGCAGCTGGGGAACAGGGCACTACGAGCAGTACTTC	CASSWGTGHYEQYF
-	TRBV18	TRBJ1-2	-	TGTGCCAGCTCGACAGAGGCAGACGCTAACTATGGCTACACCTTC	CASSTEADANYGYTF
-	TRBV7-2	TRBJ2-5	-	TGTGCCAGCAGCTTAGGGGCAGAACAAGAGACCCAGTACTTC	CASSLGAEQETQYF
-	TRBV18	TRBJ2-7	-	TGTGCCAGTGCGTGGGGGGAGACCTACGAGCAGTACTTC	CASAWGETYEQYF
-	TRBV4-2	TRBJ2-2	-	TGTGCCAGCAGCCAGGGGACATCGAACACCGGGGAGCTGTTTTTT	CASSQGTSNTGELFF
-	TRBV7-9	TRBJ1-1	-	TGTGCCAGCAGCTTATATTTGAGAGAGAACACTGAAGCTTTCTTT	CASSLYLRENTEAFF
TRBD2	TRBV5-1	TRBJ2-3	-	TGCGCCAGCAGTGGGGATAGCGGGGCTTTAGATACGCAGTATTTT	CASSGDSGALDTQYF
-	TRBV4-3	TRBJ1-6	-	TGCGCCAGCAGCCAGGCCCGACCAGGGGAGAATTCACCCCTCCACTTT	CASSQARPGENSPLHF
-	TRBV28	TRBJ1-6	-	TGTGCCAGCAGTTTATACAGTAGGCCACCCCTCCACTTT	CASSLYSRPPLHF
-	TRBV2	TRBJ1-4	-	TGTGCCAGCAGTGAGAACACGCGGAATGAAAAACTGTTTTTT	CASSENTRNEKLFF
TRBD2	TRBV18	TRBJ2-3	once	TGTGCCAGCTCACCAATCCCGAAGCGGGGGGGCGTCACAGATACGCAGTATTTT	CASSPIPKRGGVTDTQYF
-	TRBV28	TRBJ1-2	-	TGTGCCATCCCTGGTCCCCACACACAGGGTGGGTATGGCTACACCTTC	CAIPGPHTQGGYGYTF
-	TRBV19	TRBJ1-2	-	TGTGCCAGTAGTATAGGCGGGGGCCTGGACTATGGCTACACCTTC	CASSIGGGLDYGYTF
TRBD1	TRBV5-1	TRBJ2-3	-	TGCGCCAGCAGCGACAGGGAATTCAATACGCAGTATTTT	CASSDREFNTQYF
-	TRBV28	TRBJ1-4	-	TGTGCCAGCACCACAACGCGGACAGCCGTTAATGAAAAACTGTTTTTT	CASTTTRTAVNEKLFF
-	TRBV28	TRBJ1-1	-	TGTGCCAGCAGTTCTCTTTTCACTGAAGCTTTCTTT	CASSSLFTEAFF
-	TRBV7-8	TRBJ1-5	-	TGTGCCAGCAGCTCCTACAGGGTCGGTAGCAATCAGCCCCAGCATTTT	CASSSYRVGSNQPQHF
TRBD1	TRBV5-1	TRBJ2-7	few	TGCGCCAGCAGCTGGGGGGACATGACAGGGGTGGCGTACGAGCAGTACTTC	CASSWGDMTGVAYEQYF
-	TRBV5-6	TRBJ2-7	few	TGTGCCAGAGACAACGTCTACGAGCAGTACTTC	CARDNVYEQYF